Sequencing of this TCR beta chain was carried out in a study of CD8 T cells in Susac syndrome. Study-level findings and limits: Regarding the TCR sequencing and HLA analysis, the study admitted that a relatively small number of individuals were involved.

RNA totalling 0.5 to 1 ug underwent reverse transcription with random hexamers. immunoSEQ multiplex PCR amplified TCR beta CDR3 across 54 Vbeta, 13 Jbeta. MiXCR was run by TCRdb on the immunoSEQ multiplex PCR reads, yielding one entry per CDR3 protein. This sample yields approximately 150,000 distinct CDR3 sequences, of which about 92% are seen a single time; 0.08% belongs to the top ten. The germline V gene encodes CDR1 SEHNR and CDR2 FQNEAQ (reference sequence). The CDR3 consists of 11 residues. V was shortened by 5 bases and J by 4 bases, with 5 bases between the two germline ends. The authors carried out high-throughput sequencing of TCR beta. They applied it to CD8+ and CD4+ T cells obtained from blood. Healthy donors formed controls matched for age and sex. This clonotype was counted once. Its antigen is not known.

The sample taken for sequencing was CD4+ T cells from PBMCs. This chain links TRBV7-9 with TRBJ1-2, with no clear D. The clonotype comes from a human donor in good health. In nucleotides, the CDR3 is TGTGCCAGCAGCCCAGGCTATGGCTACACCTTC. Its translation is CASSPGYGYTF.